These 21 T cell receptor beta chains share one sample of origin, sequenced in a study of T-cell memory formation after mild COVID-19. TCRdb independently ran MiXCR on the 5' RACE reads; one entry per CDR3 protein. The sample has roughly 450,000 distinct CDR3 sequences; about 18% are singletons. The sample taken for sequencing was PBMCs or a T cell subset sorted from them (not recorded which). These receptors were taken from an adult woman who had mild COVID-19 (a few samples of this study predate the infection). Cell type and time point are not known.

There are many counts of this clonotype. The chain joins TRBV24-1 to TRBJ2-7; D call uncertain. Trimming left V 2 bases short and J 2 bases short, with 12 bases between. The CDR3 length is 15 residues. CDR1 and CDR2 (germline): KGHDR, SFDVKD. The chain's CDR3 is CATSDSGIGTYEQYF. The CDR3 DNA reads TGTGCCACCAGTGATTCGGGCATTGGCACCTACGAGCAGTACTTC.

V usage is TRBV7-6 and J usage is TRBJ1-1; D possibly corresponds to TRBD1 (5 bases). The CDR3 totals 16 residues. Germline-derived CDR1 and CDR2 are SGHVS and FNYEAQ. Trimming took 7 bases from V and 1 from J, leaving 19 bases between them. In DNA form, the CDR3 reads TGTGCCAGCACCGCTTTATTAGGGACGGAGAACACTGAAGCTTTCTTT. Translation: CASTALLGTENTEAFF.

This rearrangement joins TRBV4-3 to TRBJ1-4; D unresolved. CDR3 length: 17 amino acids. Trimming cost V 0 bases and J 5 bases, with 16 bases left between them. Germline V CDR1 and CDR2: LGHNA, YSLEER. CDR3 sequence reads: CASSQDLTSGRNEKLFF. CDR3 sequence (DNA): TGCGCCAGCAGCCAAGACCTTACTAGCGGCAGGAATGAAAAACTGTTTTTT.

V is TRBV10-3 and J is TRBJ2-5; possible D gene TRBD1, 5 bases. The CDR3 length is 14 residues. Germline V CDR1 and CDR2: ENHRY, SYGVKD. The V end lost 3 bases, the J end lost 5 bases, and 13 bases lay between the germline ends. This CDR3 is CAISDAGAKETQYF. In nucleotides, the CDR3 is TGTGCCATCAGTGATGCTGGGGCTAAGGAGACCCAGTACTTC.

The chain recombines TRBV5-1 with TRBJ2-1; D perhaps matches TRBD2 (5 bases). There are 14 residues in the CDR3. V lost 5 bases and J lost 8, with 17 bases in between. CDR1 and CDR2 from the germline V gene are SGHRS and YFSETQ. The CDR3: CASSLALIGDEQFF. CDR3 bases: TGCGCCAGCAGTCTAGCACTAATCGGGGATGAGCAGTTCTTC.

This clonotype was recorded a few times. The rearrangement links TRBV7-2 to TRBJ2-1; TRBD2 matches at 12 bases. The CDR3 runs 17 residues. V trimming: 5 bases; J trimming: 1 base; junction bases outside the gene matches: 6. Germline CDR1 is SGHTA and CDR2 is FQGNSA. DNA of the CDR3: TGTGCCAGCAGCCCTGGGACTAGCGGGCCATCCTACAATGAGCAGTTCTTC. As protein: CASSPGTSGPSYNEQFF.

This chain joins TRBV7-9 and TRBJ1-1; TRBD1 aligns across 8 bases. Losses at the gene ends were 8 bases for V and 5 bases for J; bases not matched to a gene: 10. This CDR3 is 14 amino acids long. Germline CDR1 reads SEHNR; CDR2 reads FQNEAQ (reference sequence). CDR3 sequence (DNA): TGTGCCAGCCCAGGGAGTACAGGGGGTACTGAAGCTTTCTTT. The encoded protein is CASPGSTGGTEAFF.

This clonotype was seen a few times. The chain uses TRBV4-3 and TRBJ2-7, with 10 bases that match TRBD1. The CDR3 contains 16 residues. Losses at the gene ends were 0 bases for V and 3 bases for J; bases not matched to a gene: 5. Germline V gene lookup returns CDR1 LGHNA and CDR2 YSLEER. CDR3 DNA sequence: TGCGCCAGCAGCCAAGATCTGGGGACAGGGGACTACGAGCAGTACTTC. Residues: CASSQDLGTGDYEQYF.

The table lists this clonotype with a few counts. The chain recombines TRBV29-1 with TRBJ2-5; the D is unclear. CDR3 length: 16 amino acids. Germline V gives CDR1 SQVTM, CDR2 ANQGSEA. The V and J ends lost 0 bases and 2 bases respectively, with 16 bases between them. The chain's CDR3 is CSVEEVSRYPQETQYF. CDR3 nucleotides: TGCAGCGTTGAAGAAGTGTCGAGGTACCCACAAGAGACCCAGTACTTC.

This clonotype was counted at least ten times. This CDR3 reads CASSSRAGDTQYF. The CDR3 region has the DNA TGTGCCAGCAGCTCGAGGGCAGGAGATACGCAGTATTTT. The gene calls are TRBV7-2 and TRBJ2-3; possibly TRBD2 for D (5 bases). V lost 4 bases and J lost 5, with 10 bases in between. The CDR3 contains 13 residues. Per germline, CDR1 SGHTA and CDR2 FQGNSA.

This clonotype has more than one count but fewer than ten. The CDR3 DNA sequence: TGCGCCAGCAGCGCGGGGGCAGATACGCAGTATTTT. Residues: CASSAGADTQYF. V is TRBV5-1 and J is TRBJ2-3; 7 nucleotides line up with TRBD2. This CDR3 is 12 amino acids long. The J segment lost 4 bases and the V segment lost 4 bases, leaving 0 bases of the junction unmatched. Germline V lookup: CDR1 SGHRS, CDR2 YFSETQ. The full variable domain, with the rest looked up from reference TRBV5-1 and TRBJ2-3, is KAGVTQTPRYLIKTRGQQVTLSCSPISGHRSVSWYQQTPGQGLQFLFEYFSETQRNKGNFPGRFSGRQFSNSRSEMNVSTLELGDSALYLCASSAGADTQYFGPGTRLTVL.

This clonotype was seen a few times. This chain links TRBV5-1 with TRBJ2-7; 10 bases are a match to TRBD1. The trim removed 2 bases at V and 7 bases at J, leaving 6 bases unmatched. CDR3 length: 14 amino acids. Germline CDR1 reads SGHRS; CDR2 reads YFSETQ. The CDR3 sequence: CASSFGDRGGEQYF. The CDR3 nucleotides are TGCGCCAGCAGCTTCGGGGACAGGGGTGGAGAGCAGTACTTC.

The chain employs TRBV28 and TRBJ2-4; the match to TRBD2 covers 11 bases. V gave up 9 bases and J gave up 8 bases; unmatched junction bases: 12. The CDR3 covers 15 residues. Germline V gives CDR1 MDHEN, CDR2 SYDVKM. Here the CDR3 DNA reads TGTGCCAGTACCCCTACTAGCGGGAGCGGGGACATTCAGTACTTC. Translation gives CASTPTSGSGDIQYF.

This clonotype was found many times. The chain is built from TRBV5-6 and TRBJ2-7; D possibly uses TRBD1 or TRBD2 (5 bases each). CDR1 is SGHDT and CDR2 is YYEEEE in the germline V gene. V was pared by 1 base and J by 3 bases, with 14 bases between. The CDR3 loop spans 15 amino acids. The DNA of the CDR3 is TGTGCCAGCAGCTTGTACGGGACCGGGAACTACGAGCAGTACTTC. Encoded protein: CASSLYGTGNYEQYF.

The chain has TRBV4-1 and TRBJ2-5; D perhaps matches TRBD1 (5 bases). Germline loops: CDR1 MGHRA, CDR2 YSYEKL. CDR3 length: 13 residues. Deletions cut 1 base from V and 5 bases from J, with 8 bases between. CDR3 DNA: TGCGCCAGCAGCCAAGTCAGGGTTGAGACCCAGTACTTC. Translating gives CASSQVRVETQYF.

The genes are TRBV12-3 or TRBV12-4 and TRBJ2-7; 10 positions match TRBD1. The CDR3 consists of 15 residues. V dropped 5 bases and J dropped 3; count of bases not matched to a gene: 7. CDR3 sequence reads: CASSGAGTGDYEQYF. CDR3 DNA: TGTGCCAGCAGTGGAGCCGGGACAGGGGACTACGAGCAGTACTTC.

Here the CDR3 DNA reads TGTGCCAGCAGCTGGACAGGGAGGTACACTGAAGCTTTCTTT. Protein: CASSWTGRYTEAFF. The genes are TRBV5-6 and TRBJ1-1; 8 nucleotides line up with TRBD1. Per the germline V gene, CDR1 is SGHDT and CDR2 is YYEEEE. The CDR3 contains 14 residues. V shed 3 bases and J 3 bases; nucleotides not matched to a gene: 4.

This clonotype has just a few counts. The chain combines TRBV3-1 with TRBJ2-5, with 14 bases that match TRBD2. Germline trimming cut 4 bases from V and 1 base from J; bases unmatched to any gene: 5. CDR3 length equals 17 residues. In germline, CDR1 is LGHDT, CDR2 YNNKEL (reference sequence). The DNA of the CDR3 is TGTGCCAGCAGCCTAAACGGACTAGCGGGGGGCCAAGAGACCCAGTACTTC. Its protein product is CASSLNGLAGGQETQYF.

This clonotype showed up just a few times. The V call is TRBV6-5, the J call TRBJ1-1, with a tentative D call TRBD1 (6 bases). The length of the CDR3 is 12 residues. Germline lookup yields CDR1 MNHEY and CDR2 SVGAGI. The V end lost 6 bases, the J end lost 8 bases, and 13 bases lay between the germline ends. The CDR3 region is CASSHGGREAFF. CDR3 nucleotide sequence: TGTGCCAGCAGCCATGGGGGGCGGGAAGCTTTCTTT.

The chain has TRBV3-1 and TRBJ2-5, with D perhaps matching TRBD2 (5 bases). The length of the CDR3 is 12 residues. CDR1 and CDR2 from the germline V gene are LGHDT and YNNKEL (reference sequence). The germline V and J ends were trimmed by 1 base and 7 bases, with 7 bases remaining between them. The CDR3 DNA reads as TGTGCCAGCAGCCAAGTCCGGGGGACCCAGTACTTC. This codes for CASSQVRGTQYF.

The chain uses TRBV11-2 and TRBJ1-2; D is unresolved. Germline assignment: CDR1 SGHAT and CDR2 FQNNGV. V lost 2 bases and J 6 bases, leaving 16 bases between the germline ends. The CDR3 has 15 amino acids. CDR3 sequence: CASSLSALGHDGYTF. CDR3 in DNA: TGTGCCAGCAGCTTATCTGCCTTAGGGCACGATGGCTACACCTTC.